Listed below are T cell receptor beta chains from one sample, sequenced in a study of human T cells and chemical hapten exposure. In TCRdb, the RACE reads were re-called with MiXCR into one record per CDR3 protein. The sample holds 65,000 to 100,000 distinct CDR3 sequences, around 7% seen once. The sample here was whole blood, taken in connection with sensitization to the hapten diphenylcyclopropenone (DPC). These receptors were taken from a woman younger than 45 with alopecia areata. Some clones in this sample may be carry-over from other donors' samples. CDR3s include the opening cysteine and the closing phenylalanine or tryptophan. The D gene is left open where the match is weak. The size of a clone is reported for some rows only, either as once, few or many, or as a class for expanded clones.

cdr3_aa: CASSLRDRGSDEQYF
cdr3_nt: TGTGCCAGCAGCCTGAGGGACAGGGGAAGCGACGAGCAGTACTTC
j_call: TRBJ2-7
d_call: TRBD1
clone_size: many
v_call: TRBV7-9

cdr3_aa: CAWSGWEGGNTGELFF
cdr3_nt: TGTGCCTGGAGTGGATGGGAGGGGGGTAACACCGGGGAGCTGTTTTTT
j_call: TRBJ2-2
d_call: .
clone_size: few
v_call: TRBV30

cdr3_aa: CASSLTQGNSPLHF
cdr3_nt: TGTGCCAGCAGCTTAACACAGGGGAATTCACCCCTCCACTTT
j_call: TRBJ1-6
d_call: TRBD1
clone_size: many
v_call: TRBV7-9

cdr3_aa: CSVEAAVGTATYEQYF
cdr3_nt: TGCAGCGTTGAAGCCGCTGTCGGGACAGCTACGTACGAGCAGTACTTC
j_call: TRBJ2-7
d_call: TRBD1
clone_size: many
v_call: TRBV29-1

cdr3_aa: CSAKWGGGNNSPLHF
cdr3_nt: TGCAGTGCTAAATGGGGTGGGGGGAACAATTCACCCCTCCACTTT
j_call: TRBJ1-6
d_call: .
clone_size: many
v_call: TRBV20-1

cdr3_aa: CASSLAAISYEQYF
cdr3_nt: TGTGCCAGCAGCTTAGCCGCAATTTCCTACGAGCAGTACTTC
j_call: TRBJ2-7
d_call: .
clone_size: few
v_call: TRBV11-2

cdr3_aa: CSAPIGTGDEQYF
cdr3_nt: TGCAGTGCTCCGATTGGGACGGGGGACGAGCAGTACTTC
j_call: TRBJ2-7
d_call: .
clone_size: many
v_call: TRBV20-1

cdr3_aa: CASTRGDTQYF
cdr3_nt: TGTGCCAGCACTCGCGGAGATACGCAGTATTTT
j_call: TRBJ2-3
d_call: .
clone_size: few
v_call: TRBV12-3/TRBV12-4

cdr3_aa: CASTTVAGGPNEQFF
cdr3_nt: TGTGCCAGCACCACGGTAGCGGGGGGGCCCAATGAGCAGTTCTTC
j_call: TRBJ2-1
d_call: TRBD2
clone_size: many
v_call: TRBV27

cdr3_aa: CASRVNEGLTEAFF
cdr3_nt: TGTGCCAGCAGGGTAAATGAGGGTTTAACTGAAGCTTTCTTT
j_call: TRBJ1-1
d_call: .
clone_size: few
v_call: TRBV3-1

cdr3_aa: CATSGSGSNNEQFF
cdr3_nt: TGTGCCACCAGTGGTAGTGGCAGCAACAATGAGCAGTTCTTC
j_call: TRBJ2-1
d_call: .
clone_size: many
v_call: TRBV24-1

cdr3_aa: CSAREPGQSYEQYF
cdr3_nt: TGCAGTGCTAGAGAACCGGGACAGTCCTACGAGCAGTACTTC
j_call: TRBJ2-7
d_call: TRBD1
clone_size: .
v_call: TRBV20-1

cdr3_aa: CASSQRSTQYF
cdr3_nt: TGTGCCAGCAGCCAGCGGTCTACGCAGTATTTT
j_call: TRBJ2-3
d_call: .
clone_size: few
v_call: TRBV3-1

cdr3_aa: CASSWLAGAVHEQYF
cdr3_nt: TGTGCCAGCAGTTGGCTAGCGGGGGCTGTCCACGAGCAGTACTTC
j_call: TRBJ2-7
d_call: TRBD2
clone_size: many
v_call: TRBV6-5

cdr3_aa: CASSRAGLSSTDTQYF
cdr3_nt: TGTGCCAGCAGTCGCGCCGGACTATCTAGCACAGATACGCAGTATTTT
j_call: TRBJ2-3
d_call: .
clone_size: many
v_call: TRBV6-6

cdr3_aa: CASSPETGNIQYF
cdr3_nt: TGTGCCAGCTCACCCGAGACAGGGAACATTCAGTACTTC
j_call: TRBJ2-4
d_call: TRBD1
clone_size: many
v_call: TRBV18

cdr3_aa: CASSPLGLMNTEAFF
cdr3_nt: TGTGCCAGCTCACCACTAGGCTTAATGAACACTGAAGCTTTCTTT
j_call: TRBJ1-1
d_call: .
clone_size: .
v_call: TRBV18

cdr3_aa: CASSGSRGRDKLYGYTF
cdr3_nt: TGTGCCAGTAGTGGGAGCAGGGGGCGAGATAAGCTCTATGGCTACACCTTC
j_call: TRBJ1-2
d_call: TRBD1
clone_size: .
v_call: TRBV19

cdr3_aa: CSAARTAGNTIYF
cdr3_nt: TGCAGTGCTGCGAGGACAGCTGGAAACACCATATATTTT
j_call: TRBJ1-3
d_call: .
clone_size: many
v_call: TRBV20-1

cdr3_aa: CASSLVGGEQYF
cdr3_nt: TGTGCCAGCAGCTTAGTCGGGGGCGAGCAGTACTTC
j_call: TRBJ2-7
d_call: .
clone_size: many
v_call: TRBV13

cdr3_aa: CSVNRGNTEAFF
cdr3_nt: TGCAGCGTGAACAGGGGGAACACTGAAGCTTTCTTT
j_call: TRBJ1-1
d_call: TRBD1
clone_size: .
v_call: TRBV29-1

cdr3_aa: CASSTLTNTEAFF
cdr3_nt: TGTGCCAGCAGTACCCTTACGAACACTGAAGCTTTCTTT
j_call: TRBJ1-1
d_call: .
clone_size: .
v_call: TRBV27

cdr3_aa: CASSLFKGIQYF
cdr3_nt: TGTGCCAGCAGCCTCTTTAAGGGCATTCAGTACTTC
j_call: TRBJ2-4
d_call: .
clone_size: many
v_call: TRBV7-2

cdr3_aa: CAISEIAGPYQETQYF
cdr3_nt: TGTGCCATCAGTGAGATAGCGGGCCCGTACCAAGAGACCCAGTACTTC
j_call: TRBJ2-5
d_call: TRBD2
clone_size: few
v_call: TRBV10-3

cdr3_aa: CASSDSDRIRYF
cdr3_nt: TGTGCCAGCAGTGATTCCGACAGGATAAGGTATTTT
j_call: TRBJ2-3
d_call: .
clone_size: many
v_call: TRBV6-4

cdr3_aa: CASSLGPGRGELFF
cdr3_nt: TGTGCCAGCAGCTTAGGACCAGGGCGTGGGGAGCTGTTTTTT
j_call: TRBJ2-2
d_call: .
clone_size: many
v_call: TRBV7-7

cdr3_aa: CATGAGSNQPQHF
cdr3_nt: TGTGCCACAGGGGCAGGCAGCAATCAGCCCCAGCATTTT
j_call: TRBJ1-5
d_call: .
clone_size: .
v_call: TRBV19

cdr3_aa: CASSFSQVSNTEAFF
cdr3_nt: TGTGCCAGCAGTTTCTCACAGGTTTCGAACACTGAAGCTTTCTTT
j_call: TRBJ1-1
d_call: .
clone_size: .
v_call: TRBV6-6

cdr3_aa: CASMARTGAGTEAFF
cdr3_nt: TGTGCCAGCATGGCCCGGACAGGGGCTGGCACTGAAGCTTTCTTT
j_call: TRBJ1-1
d_call: TRBD1
clone_size: many
v_call: TRBV2

cdr3_aa: CASSPDGTGWISGYTF
cdr3_nt: TGTGCCAGCAGTCCTGATGGGACAGGGTGGATCTCGGGCTACACCTTC
j_call: TRBJ1-2
d_call: TRBD1
clone_size: few
v_call: TRBV6-1

cdr3_aa: CASSYREPLNTEAFF
cdr3_nt: TGTGCCAGCAGTTACAGGGAGCCCCTGAACACTGAAGCTTTCTTT
j_call: TRBJ1-1
d_call: .
clone_size: .
v_call: TRBV6-5

cdr3_aa: CASSLDLRQGSPKNIQYF
cdr3_nt: TGTGCCAGCAGCTTGGATCTCCGGCAGGGTTCCCCCAAAAACATTCAGTACTTC
j_call: TRBJ2-4
d_call: .
clone_size: many
v_call: TRBV11-2

cdr3_aa: CASSRASAGRGNEQFF
cdr3_nt: TGCGCCAGCAGCCGGGCCTCAGCGGGGAGGGGCAATGAGCAGTTCTTC
j_call: TRBJ2-1
d_call: TRBD2
clone_size: many
v_call: TRBV5-1

cdr3_aa: CASSPDRVRFDEQFF
cdr3_nt: TGTGCCAGCAGTCCCGACAGGGTAAGATTTGATGAGCAGTTCTTC
j_call: TRBJ2-1
d_call: TRBD1
clone_size: many
v_call: TRBV12-3/TRBV12-4

cdr3_aa: CASSSTTGTNTGELFF
cdr3_nt: TGTGCCAGCAGCTCTACTACGGGGACGAACACCGGGGAGCTGTTTTTT
j_call: TRBJ2-2
d_call: .
clone_size: few
v_call: TRBV2

cdr3_aa: CASSRELYSNQPQHF
cdr3_nt: TGTGCCAGCAGCCGGGAGCTCTATAGCAATCAGCCCCAGCATTTT
j_call: TRBJ1-5
d_call: .
clone_size: many
v_call: TRBV7-2

cdr3_aa: CASSLSAQGNTEAFF
cdr3_nt: TGTGCCAGCAGTTTAAGTGCACAGGGGAACACTGAAGCTTTCTTT
j_call: TRBJ1-1
d_call: .
clone_size: many
v_call: TRBV12-3/TRBV12-4

cdr3_aa: CSARGHLTNYGYTF
cdr3_nt: TGCAGTGCCCGGGGGCACTTAACTAACTATGGCTACACCTTC
j_call: TRBJ1-2
d_call: .
clone_size: .
v_call: TRBV20-1

cdr3_aa: CASSKAGAVSSYEQYF
cdr3_nt: TGTGCCAGCAGCAAAGCAGGGGCCGTCAGCTCCTACGAGCAGTACTTC
j_call: TRBJ2-7
d_call: .
clone_size: few
v_call: TRBV21-1

cdr3_aa: CASSYSMFQGGQSTRNYGYTF
cdr3_nt: TGTGCCAGCAGTTACTCGATGTTTCAGGGGGGTCAGTCCACGAGAAACTATGGCTACACCTTC
j_call: TRBJ1-2
d_call: TRBD1
clone_size: few
v_call: TRBV6-6

cdr3_aa: CSVGASALPDTQYF
cdr3_nt: TGCAGCGTTGGGGCTAGCGCCCTTCCAGATACGCAGTATTTT
j_call: TRBJ2-3
d_call: .
clone_size: few
v_call: TRBV29-1

cdr3_aa: CATISQDTQYF
cdr3_nt: TGTGCCACCATTTCACAAGATACGCAGTATTTT
j_call: TRBJ2-3
d_call: .
clone_size: .
v_call: TRBV10-3

cdr3_aa: CASSLARINEQFF
cdr3_nt: TGTGCCAGCAGCTTGGCTAGAATAAATGAGCAGTTCTTC
j_call: TRBJ2-1
d_call: .
clone_size: many
v_call: TRBV5-4

cdr3_aa: CASSLAGRGDQPQHF
cdr3_nt: TGTGCCAGCAGCTTGGCGGGACGGGGGGATCAGCCCCAGCATTTT
j_call: TRBJ1-5
d_call: .
clone_size: many
v_call: TRBV5-6

cdr3_aa: CSVHLGNGQYF
cdr3_nt: TGCAGCGTTCATCTAGGGAATGGGCAGTACTTC
j_call: TRBJ2-7
d_call: .
clone_size: many
v_call: TRBV29-1

cdr3_aa: CASSLGVEQFF
cdr3_nt: TGTGCCAGCAGCTTGGGCGTTGAGCAGTTCTTC
j_call: TRBJ2-1
d_call: .
clone_size: many
v_call: TRBV5-5

cdr3_aa: CASSPGSNLGEAFF
cdr3_nt: TGTGCCAGCAGTCCTGGATCTAACCTGGGTGAAGCTTTCTTT
j_call: TRBJ1-1
d_call: .
clone_size: .
v_call: TRBV6-1

cdr3_aa: CASNSGVGQTQFF
cdr3_nt: TGTGCCAGCAACAGTGGGGTCGGTCAAACGCAGTTCTTC
j_call: TRBJ2-1
d_call: .
clone_size: few
v_call: TRBV2

cdr3_aa: CASRTGFQKDQPQHF
cdr3_nt: TGTGCCAGCAGGACCGGGTTCCAAAAGGATCAGCCCCAGCATTTT
j_call: TRBJ1-5
d_call: .
clone_size: few
v_call: TRBV27

cdr3_aa: CASSPWTSGGDNEQFF
cdr3_nt: TGTGCCAGCAGCCCATGGACTAGCGGGGGGGACAATGAGCAGTTCTTC
j_call: TRBJ2-1
d_call: TRBD2
clone_size: many
v_call: TRBV7-8